Each of the 21 T cell receptor beta chains below was sequenced from the same sample in a study of molecular identifiers for immune sequencing clone quantification. A single record per CDR3 protein comes from TCRdb applying MiXCR to the PCR reads. The table includes fewer than 350,000 distinct CDR3 sequences, 20% to 25% detected once. The sample comprised naive CD8+ T cells from blood, with Jurkat cell RNA spiked in. The subset is: FACS-sorted CD8+CD4-CCR7+CD45RA+ naive T cells. The receptors here all came from a human donor in good health. Some libraries in this study had Jurkat cell RNA spiked in.

This clonotype turned up a few times. The J gene is TRBJ2-7, the V gene TRBV27; 9 nucleotides agree with TRBD1. V lost 2 bases and J lost 7; bases outside the gene matches: 9. This CDR3 region has 15 residues. CDR1 is MNHEY and CDR2 is SMNVEV in the germline V gene (reference sequence). The CDR3: CASSLGQGLGDEQYF. Here the CDR3 DNA reads TGTGCCAGCAGTTTAGGACAGGGGTTGGGTGATGAGCAGTACTTC.

Turning to this clonotype: A much larger clone lies one base from this, so it may be a read error. V is TRBV20-1 and J is TRBJ1-1; TRBD1 matches at 7 bases. V shed 3 bases and J 0 bases; nucleotides not matched to a gene: 7. CDR1 and CDR2 (germline): DFQATT, SNEGSKA (reference sequence). The length of the CDR3 is 15 residues. This chain's CDR3 is CSARGQKAMNTEAFF. CDR3 sequence (DNA): TGCAGTGCTAGGGGACAGAAGGCGATGAACACTGAAGCTTTCTTT.

A word on this clonotype: The conserved phenylalanine or tryptophan normally closing the CDR3 is absent here, so this likely arose from a read error. The chain carries TRBV5-3 and TRBJ1-1, with a tentative D call TRBD1 (6 bases). TRBV5-3 is an open reading frame, and its role is uncertain. The CDR3 spans 12 residues. V was shortened by 8 bases and J by 5 bases, with 13 bases between the two germline ends. The CDR3 loop reads CASSPTGTEAFS. CDR3 in DNA: TGTGCCAGCAGTCCAACAGGGACTGAAGCTTTCTCT.

On this clonotype itself: This may be a read error: a much more frequent sequence differs by one nucleotide. V and J are TRBV5-8 and TRBJ2-7; 7 bases align to TRBD1. Germline-derived CDR1 and CDR2 are SGHTS and YDEGEE. The CDR3 is 14 residues long. CDR3: CARSLETGHYEQYF. CDR3 nucleotides: TGTGCCCGCAGCTTGGAGACAGGGCACTACGAGCAGTACTTC.

Turning to this clonotype: A much larger clone lies one base from this, so it may be a read error. This chain connects TRBV7-9 to TRBJ1-5; 8 bases are shared with TRBD1. Germline V gene lookup returns CDR1 SEHNR and CDR2 FQNEAQ (reference sequence). This CDR3 is built from 14 residues. In DNA form, the CDR3 reads TGTGCCGGCAGTTGGGGACAGGCGCATCAGCCCCAGCATTTT. The encoded protein is CAGSWGQAHQPQHF.

This clonotype was seen ten or more times. The chain carries TRBV7-9 and TRBJ2-5; D unclear. The germline V and J ends were trimmed by 6 bases and 3 bases, with 8 bases remaining between them. In germline, CDR1 is SEHNR, CDR2 FQNEAQ (reference sequence). The CDR3 is 12 residues long. The CDR3 region is CASSIYEETQYF. The CDR3 nucleotides read TGTGCCAGCAGTATTTATGAAGAGACCCAGTACTTC.

This clonotype occurred many times. The chain uses TRBV11-2 and TRBJ2-3; no clear D. This CDR3 comprises 13 residues. CDR1 and CDR2 from the germline V gene are SGHAT and FQNNGV. Between the trimmed V and J ends, which lost 5 bases and 4 bases, there was a span of 10 bases. The CDR3 loop reads CASSPSTPDTQYF. The CDR3 coding sequence is TGTGCCAGCAGCCCCTCCACCCCAGATACGCAGTATTTT.

There are many counts of this clonotype. The J gene is TRBJ2-3, the V gene TRBV5-1; weak D call: TRBD2 (6 bases). V was clipped by 0 bases and J by 0 bases, with 14 bases between them. The germline gives CDR1 SGHRS, CDR2 YFSETQ. The CDR3 has 17 amino acids. CDR3 sequence reads: CASSLGLGEASTDTQYF. In DNA form, the CDR3 reads TGCGCCAGCAGCTTGGGACTCGGGGAGGCTAGCACAGATACGCAGTATTTT.

This clonotype was seen many times. The chain joins TRBV6-2 or TRBV6-3 to TRBJ1-1; D is uncertain. Germline V CDR1 and CDR2: MNHEY, SVGEGT. This CDR3 comprises 11 residues. The V end was cut by 5 bases, the J end by 4 bases, with 5 bases between. This CDR3 reads CASSRVTEAFF. CDR3 in DNA: TGTGCCAGCAGTCGGGTCACTGAAGCTTTCTTT.

V usage is TRBV19 and J usage is TRBJ2-3; weak D call: TRBD2 (6 bases). Per germline, CDR1 LNHDA and CDR2 SQIVND (reference sequence). V lost 1 base and J lost 6, with 11 bases in between. The CDR3 is 14 amino acids. The CDR3 DNA follows: TGTGCCAGTAGTATAGGCGGGGCTGTTGATACGCAGTATTTT. Its protein product is CASSIGGAVDTQYF.

This clonotype was seen more than once but under ten times. The chain employs TRBV20-1 and TRBJ2-6; 9 nucleotides agree with TRBD1. Germline V CDR1 and CDR2: DFQATT, SNEGSKA (reference sequence). Trimming removed 5 bases from V and 2 bases from J; junction bases left unmatched: 13. The CDR3 loop spans 18 amino acids. The CDR3 nucleotides read TGCAGTGCTCCTACCTTTGGACAGGGGTTTGCTGGGGCCAACGTCCTGACTTTC. It codes for CSAPTFGQGFAGANVLTF.

Comments on this clonotype: This could be a read error, since a much larger clone is one nucleotide away. This CDR3 is missing its conserved last phenylalanine or tryptophan, likely due to a read error. CDR3 bases: TGTGCCAGCAGCTTAGTACGGGGACGCAGCTCCTACGAGCAGTACTCC. Its translation is CASSLVRGRSSYEQYS. The rearrangement uses TRBV7-9 and TRBJ2-7; D possibly uses TRBD1 or TRBD2 (5 bases each). CDR3 length: 16 residues. Germline CDR1 and CDR2: SEHNR and FQNEAQ (reference sequence). V was shortened by 1 base and J by 0 bases, with 13 bases between the two germline ends.

This clonotype appeared many times. CDR3 sequence reads: CASAAAAGQEYNEQFF. CDR3 nucleotides: TGCGCCAGCGCCGCAGCAGCGGGACAGGAATACAATGAGCAGTTCTTC. This chain links TRBV4-3 with TRBJ2-1, with a possible D match to TRBD1 (8 bases). Germline CDR1 reads LGHNA; CDR2 reads YSLEER. V lost 8 bases and J 4 bases, leaving 21 bases between the germline ends. The CDR3 contains 16 residues.

For this clonotype: This CDR3 fails to terminate in the conserved phenylalanine or tryptophan, so it likely reflects a read error. The chain employs TRBV30 and TRBJ1-1, with 9 nucleotides matching TRBD1. J was trimmed by 4 bases and V by 2 bases; bases with no gene match: 5. Looked up from germline, CDR1 is GTSNPN and CDR2 is SVGIG (reference sequence). The length of the CDR3 is 14 residues. The CDR3 region is CAWSWTGAVTEAFL. CDR3 sequence (DNA): TGTGCCTGGAGTTGGACAGGGGCGGTCACTGAAGCTTTCCTT.

This clonotype was observed at least ten times. The J gene is TRBJ1-1, the V gene TRBV19; D remains ambiguous. Germline CDR1 LNHDA, CDR2 SQIVND (reference sequence). This CDR3 spans 19 amino acids. V was trimmed by 1 base and J by 6 bases, leaving 27 bases between them. Here the CDR3 reads CASSIVMGFGSRAVSEAFF. As DNA, the CDR3 is TGTGCCAGTAGTATAGTGATGGGGTTTGGCAGTCGTGCAGTCTCTGAAGCTTTCTTT.

The chain links TRBV11-2 to TRBJ2-5; D may correspond to TRBD1 or TRBD2 (5 bases each). Trimming took off 0 bases at V and 9 bases at J, with 23 bases between the two ends. The CDR3 is made up of 17 amino acids. Germline values: CDR1 SGHAT, CDR2 FQNNGV. The CDR3 here is CASSLDLGPPSGLAQYF. Here the CDR3 DNA reads TGTGCCAGCAGCTTAGATCTGGGACCACCCTCCGGTTTAGCCCAGTACTTC.

This clonotype was seen only a few times. The chain joins TRBV19 to TRBJ2-3; 8 bases are a match to TRBD2. This CDR3 spans 16 amino acids. The germline V gene encodes CDR1 LNHDA and CDR2 SQIVND (reference sequence). Trimming removed 3 bases from V and 4 bases from J; junction bases left unmatched: 9. The CDR3 loop reads CASSMETSVFSDTQYF. The CDR3 nucleotides are TGTGCCAGTAGTATGGAGACTAGCGTGTTTTCAGATACGCAGTATTTT.

This clonotype occurred many times. The chain recombines TRBV20-1 with TRBJ2-7; TRBD2 is a possible D gene (5 bases). The CDR3 consists of 13 residues. Trimming removed 2 bases at V and 6 bases at J, with 14 bases between. The germline V gene has CDR1 DFQATT and CDR2 SNEGSKA (reference sequence). In nucleotides, the CDR3 is TGCAGTGCTAGACCCCGCGACTACGCCGAGCAGTACTTC. As protein: CSARPRDYAEQYF.

About this clonotype: Possible read error: a much larger clone is one base away. The chain employs TRBV4-3 and TRBJ2-3; D possibly corresponds to TRBD1 (7 bases). This CDR3 spans 15 amino acids. Germline-derived CDR1 and CDR2 are LGHNA and YSLEER. The CDR3 reads CASSQVSRGTDPQYF. CDR3 nucleotide sequence: TGCGCCAGCAGCCAAGTCAGCCGGGGGACAGATCCGCAGTATTTT.

This clonotype has a count of ten or more. The rearrangement uses TRBV27 and TRBJ2-3; the match to TRBD2 covers 13 bases. CDR1 and CDR2 from the germline V gene are MNHEY and SMNVEV (reference sequence). The CDR3 contains 16 residues. Trimming removed 4 bases from V and 6 bases from J; junction bases left unmatched: 7. The CDR3 reads CASSSLAGGPGDTQYF. The CDR3, as DNA: TGTGCCAGCAGTTCACTAGCGGGAGGGCCCGGGGATACGCAGTATTTT.

Comments on this clonotype: Just one base apart from a much larger clone, this may be a read error. This rearrangement joins TRBV19 to TRBJ2-2, with D perhaps TRBD1 or TRBD2 (5 bases each). Germline V gene data show CDR1 as LNHDA and CDR2 as SQIVND (reference sequence). The CDR3 has 17 residues. The V and J ends lost 4 bases and 0 bases respectively, with 15 bases between them. The CDR3, as DNA: TGTGCCAGTAGTACTTACGACATGGGGGCGAACACCGGGGAGCTGTTTTTT. Residues: CASSTYDMGANTGELFF.